Each of the 8 T cell receptor beta chains below was sequenced from the same sample in a study of T cells in women clearing cervical HPV infection. Sequencing was performed with immunoSEQ multiplex PCR; in TCRdb, only in-frame clones are kept and a portion is missing. The table lists 18,000 or so clones. Input material: blood buffy coat. The receptor source for this set is a woman between 18 and 75 years old with a cervical HPV16 infection that either progressed to CIN3+ or cleared (not recorded which).

To note about this clone: With the read ending 3 residues before the CDR3 end, the germline J gene is used to fill in that end. The chain links TRBV5-1 to TRBJ2-1, with D possibly TRBD1 on 6 matching bases. This CDR3 is 15 amino acids long. V was trimmed by 5 bases and J by 6 bases, leaving 18 bases between them. Per germline, CDR1 SGHRS and CDR2 YFSETQ. CDR3 DNA (partial): TGCGCCAGCAGTTTTGACAGGTTGGAAGGCAATGAG. Its protein product is CASSFDRLEGNE. The CDR3 reads in full as CASSFDRLEGNEQFF.

Points on this clone: The sequence runs out 3 residues before the end of the CDR3; the remainder is reconstructed from the germline J gene. The genes are TRBV19 and TRBJ1-1; tentatively, D is TRBD1 (5 bases). Per the germline V gene, CDR1 is LNHDA and CDR2 is SQIVND (reference sequence). Trimming left V 3 bases short and J 3 bases short, with 14 bases between. This CDR3 has 15 amino acids. The chain's CDR3 is CASSISQQVYTEAFF. Incomplete CDR3 DNA: TGTGCCAGTAGTATCAGTCAACAGGTATACACTGAA.

Remarks on this clone: The CDR3 end falls 3 residues outside the read, so it is completed with the germline J gene. The genes are TRBV5-1 and TRBJ2-7; 8 nucleotides align to TRBD1. This CDR3 region has 14 residues. J lost 0 bases, V lost 5 bases, and 4 bases had no gene match. Germline V gene data show CDR1 as SGHRS and CDR2 as YFSETQ. CDR3 region: CASSDRGGSYEQYF. CDR3 DNA, as far as it was read: TGCGCCAGCAGTGACAGGGGCGGCTCCTACGAG.

Points on this clone: The CDR3 goes on 3 residues after the read ends, and that part is filled in from the germline J gene. The gene calls are TRBV2 and TRBJ1-2; TRBD1 aligns across 9 bases. Germline V gives CDR1 SNHLY, CDR2 FYNNEI. V lost 5 bases, J lost 4 bases, and 5 bases stayed unmatched. This CDR3 contains 14 residues. The sequenced part of the CDR3 DNA is TGTGCCAGCAGTCTGGGACAGGGAGTCTATGGC. As protein: CASSLGQGVYG. The entire CDR3 is CASSLGQGVYGYTF.

A note on this clone: The read terminates 3 residues before the CDR3 end, so the remaining end is supplied by the germline J gene. This chain links TRBV5-1 with TRBJ2-2; maybe TRBD1 (5 bases). Trimming took 0 bases from V and 4 from J, leaving 10 bases between them. Germline values: CDR1 SGHRS, CDR2 YFSETQ. This CDR3 comprises 15 residues. The CDR3 reads CASSLEQVSTGELFF. The part of the CDR3 DNA that was read is TGCGCCAGCAGCTTGGAACAGGTCAGCACCGGGGAG.

A remark on this clone: The read ends 3 residues early relative to the CDR3; the germline J gene fills the gap. V usage is TRBV7-6 and J usage is TRBJ2-1; either TRBD1 or TRBD2 may fit D (7 bases each). Trimming took 1 base from V and 2 from J, leaving 15 bases between them. The CDR3 extends over 17 amino acids. Germline values: CDR1 SGHVS, CDR2 FNYEAQ. The CDR3 DNA, read in part, is TGTGCCAGCAGCTTAGGGGAGGGACAGCGTGCCTACAATGAG. It codes for CASSLGEGQRAYNE. In full, the CDR3 reads CASSLGEGQRAYNEQFF.

Details on this clone: Sequencing ends 3 residues short of the CDR3 end; the germline J gene provides the rest. The chain is built from TRBV2 and TRBJ1-5, with D perhaps TRBD1 (5 bases). Trimming took 3 bases from V and 3 from J, leaving 12 bases between them. Germline V gives CDR1 SNHLY, CDR2 FYNNEI. CDR3 length: 15 residues. The chain's CDR3 is CASSEAGGFNQPQHF. The covered CDR3 bases are TGTGCCAGCAGTGAGGCCGGGGGGTTCAATCAGCCC.

With regard to this clone: The sequence runs out 3 residues before the end of the CDR3; the remainder is reconstructed from the germline J gene. V is TRBV5-4 and J is TRBJ1-6; D remains unclear. This CDR3 is built from 14 residues. Per germline, CDR1 SGHNT and CDR2 YYREEE (reference sequence). Trimming left V 1 base short and J 5 bases short, with 7 bases between. Incomplete CDR3 DNA: TGTGCCAGCAGCTTGTCGGGTGATAATTCACCC. Translated: CASSLSGDNSP. The CDR3 in full is CASSLSGDNSPLHF.